A single T cell receptor (beta chain) is shown here with its context. The study sampled nominally healthy donors, though unrecorded immune exposures were likely. Both 60 Vbeta primers and 13 Jbeta primers went into the PCR. Sequenced by immunoSEQ multiplex PCR; TCRdb stores in-frame clones only, minus some. The profile shows some 200,000 clones, 75% to 85% of them singletons. These data are taken from a study of cytomegalovirus exposure and HLA in healthy donors. The TCR sequence derives from a young woman in good health and CMV-seronegative. The material sequenced was PBMCs.

Here the CDR3 reads CASSHSAGGTYEQYF. CDR3 nucleotides: TGTGCCAGCAGCCATTCGGCAGGGGGCACCTACGAGCAGTACTTC. The gene calls are TRBV4-2 and TRBJ2-7; 8 nucleotides agree with TRBD1. The CDR3 has 15 amino acids. Germline CDR1 and CDR2: LGHNA and YNFKEQ. Trimming cost V 3 bases and J 2 bases; bases outside gene matches: 6.